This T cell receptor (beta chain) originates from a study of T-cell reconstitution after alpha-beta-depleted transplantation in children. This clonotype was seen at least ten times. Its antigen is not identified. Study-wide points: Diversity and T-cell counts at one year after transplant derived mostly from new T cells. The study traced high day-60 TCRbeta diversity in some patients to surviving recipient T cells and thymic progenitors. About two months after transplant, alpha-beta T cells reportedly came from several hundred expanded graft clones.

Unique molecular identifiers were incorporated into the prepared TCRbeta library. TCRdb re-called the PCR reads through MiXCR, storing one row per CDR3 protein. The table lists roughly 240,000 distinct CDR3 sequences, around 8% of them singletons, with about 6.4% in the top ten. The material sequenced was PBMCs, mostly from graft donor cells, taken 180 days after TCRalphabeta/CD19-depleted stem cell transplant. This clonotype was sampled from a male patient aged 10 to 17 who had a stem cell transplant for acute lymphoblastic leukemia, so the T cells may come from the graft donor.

The CDR3 sequence: CASKGLGSNEQFF. As DNA, the CDR3 is TGCGCCAGCAAGGGACTGGGATCTAATGAGCAGTTCTTC. The chain couples TRBV5-1 to TRBJ2-1; D is possibly TRBD2 (6 bases). CDR1 and CDR2 (germline): SGHRS, YFSETQ. Trimming cost V 6 bases and J 7 bases, with 14 bases left between them. The CDR3 loop spans 13 amino acids.